This T cell receptor beta chain was sequenced during a study of early T cells in non-severe SARS-CoV-2 infection. The CDR3 runs to 16 residues. J gave up 9 bases and V 4 bases, and 11 bases lay outside the gene matches. The V gene's germline CDR1 is SQVTM and CDR2 ANQGSEA. TCRdb passed the 5' RACE reads through MiXCR, listing each CDR3 protein once. The table has about 46,000 distinct CDR3 sequences, 5.4% seen once. This clonotype was recorded at least ten times. The sample consisted of whole blood, taken at baseline. This chain links TRBV29-1 with TRBJ2-1; 14 nucleotides match TRBD2. The sequence was collected from an adult who was a healthcare worker with PCR-confirmed SARS-CoV-2 infection or an uninfected control (not recorded which). The CDR3 spells CSVGGTSGRKNGEQFF. In DNA form, the CDR3 reads TGCAGCGTTGGAGGGACTAGCGGGAGAAAAAACGGTGAGCAGTTCTTC.